This TCR beta chain was sequenced for a study of cytomegalovirus exposure and HLA in healthy donors. Study-wide results and limits: What a later analysis showed was that several of the most significant clusters appeared linked to common viral pathogens.

Primers for the PCR totalled 60 Vbeta and 13 Jbeta. Assay: immunoSEQ multiplex PCR; the TCRdb copy retains only in-frame clones and omits some. The table has some 120,000 clones, more than 80% seen once; the top ten hold about 6.7%. The CDR3 loop spans 15 amino acids. Per germline, CDR1 MDHEN and CDR2 SYDVKM. V lost 3 bases and J 0 bases, leaving 12 bases between the germline ends. This clone was seen more than once but under ten times. Its antigen is currently unknown. V is TRBV28 and J is TRBJ2-7, with a possible D match to TRBD2 (5 bases). The sequence came from a woman in her twenties or thirties in good health and CMV-seropositive. The sample consisted of PBMCs. The CDR3 coding sequence is TGTGCCAGCAGTTTCGGGGTACGGAGCTCCTACGAGCAGTACTTC. This sequence encodes CASSFGVRSSYEQYF.